This is a list of T cell receptor beta chains from one sample in a study of blood T cells in healthy people across ages. TCRdb passed the 5' RACE reads through MiXCR, listing each CDR3 protein once. Of 1.6 million or so distinct CDR3 sequences listed, around 35% are singletons. Sequences were obtained from blood. These receptors all come from a woman aged 25 to 45 in good health. CDR3s include the opening cysteine and the closing phenylalanine or tryptophan. The D gene is left open where the match is weak. Clone size appears in some rows only: once, few, many, or a class for an expanded clone.

abundance,j_gene,d_gene,v_gene,CDR3nt,CDR3aa
-,TRBJ2-5,-,TRBV20-1,TGCAGTGCTGGAGGAGCTATCCAAGAGACCCAGTACTTC,CSAGGAIQETQYF
-,TRBJ2-1,TRBD1,TRBV7-9,TGTGCCAGCAGCTTAGCACAGGGGGTGAGCAATGAGCAGTTCTTC,CASSLAQGVSNEQFF
-,TRBJ2-7,-,TRBV4-2,TGTGCCTGCAGCCAAGAAGAACGAGACCGTGATGGCCACGAGCAGTACTTC,CACSQEERDRDGHEQYF
few,TRBJ2-7,-,TRBV27,TGTGCCAGTAGTACAGCCAGGGTGTACGAGCAGTACTTC,CASSTARVYEQYF
-,TRBJ2-5,-,TRBV4-1,TGCGCCAGCAGCCAAGCACCGACAGGCGTGGAGGAAGAGACCCAGTACTTC,CASSQAPTGVEEETQYF
-,TRBJ2-3,TRBD1,TRBV10-3,TGTGCCACCCCGGGACAGGAAGGGAAACCACAATCCACAGATATGCAGTATTTT,CATPGQEGKPQSTDMQYF
few,TRBJ2-3,-,TRBV29-1,TGCAGCGGTACTAGCACAGATACGCAGTATTTT,CSGTSTDTQYF
-,TRBJ2-1,TRBD2,TRBV4-1,TGCGCCAGCAGCCGCCCGGGACTAGCGGGACCGAATGAGCAGTTCTTC,CASSRPGLAGPNEQFF
-,TRBJ2-7,-,TRBV7-2,TGTGCCAGCAGCCGGGAACCGGGCCGCTGCGAGCAGTACTTC,CASSREPGRCEQYF
many,TRBJ2-3,-,TRBV7-6,TGTGCCAGCAGCTTAGATTTCGGCGGTACGCAGTATTTT,CASSLDFGGTQYF
-,TRBJ2-7,-,TRBV11-2,TGTGCCAGCAGCTTTGAGACGCCGGACCCCTACGAGCAGTACTTC,CASSFETPDPYEQYF
-,TRBJ1-5,-,TRBV7-9,TGTGCCAGCAGCTCGGGGAGGGTAGGCAATCAGCCCCAGCATTTT,CASSSGRVGNQPQHF
-,TRBJ2-4,-,TRBV5-4,TGTGCCAGCAGCGTGGCAGGGAGTAGAAACATTCAGTACTTC,CASSVAGSRNIQYF
few,TRBJ1-5,-,TRBV12-3/TRBV12-4,TGTGCCAGCAGTCTGACGAGGGACCCCAATCAGCCCCAGCATTTT,CASSLTRDPNQPQHF